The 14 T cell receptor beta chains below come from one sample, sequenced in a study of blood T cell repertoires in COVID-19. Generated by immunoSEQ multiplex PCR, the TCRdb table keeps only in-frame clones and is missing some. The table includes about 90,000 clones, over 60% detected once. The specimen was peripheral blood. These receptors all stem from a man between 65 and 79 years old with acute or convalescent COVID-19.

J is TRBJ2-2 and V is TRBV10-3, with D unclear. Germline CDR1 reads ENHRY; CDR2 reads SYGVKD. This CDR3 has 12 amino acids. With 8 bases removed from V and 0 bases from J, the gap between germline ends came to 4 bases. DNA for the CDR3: TGTGCCATCGGAGCGAACACCGGGGAGCTGTTTTTT. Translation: CAIGANTGELFF.

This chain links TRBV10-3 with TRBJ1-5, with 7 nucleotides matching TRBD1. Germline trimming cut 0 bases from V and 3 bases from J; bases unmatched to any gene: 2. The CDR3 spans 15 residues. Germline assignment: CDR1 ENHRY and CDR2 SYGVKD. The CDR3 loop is CAISESDRANQPQHF. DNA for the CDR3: TGTGCCATCAGTGAGTCTGACAGGGCCAATCAGCCCCAGCATTTT.

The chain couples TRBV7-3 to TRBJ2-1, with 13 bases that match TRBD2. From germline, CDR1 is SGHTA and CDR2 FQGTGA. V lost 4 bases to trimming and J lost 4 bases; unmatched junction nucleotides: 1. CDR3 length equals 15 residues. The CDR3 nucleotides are TGTGCCAGCAGCTCGGGACTAGCGGGGTACAATGAGCAGTTCTTC. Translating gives CASSSGLAGYNEQFF.

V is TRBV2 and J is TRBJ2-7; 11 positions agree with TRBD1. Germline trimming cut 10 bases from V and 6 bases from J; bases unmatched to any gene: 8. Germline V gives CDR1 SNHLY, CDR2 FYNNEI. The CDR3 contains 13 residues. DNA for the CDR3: TGTGCCACCCGTTCGGGACAGGGGGTCGAGCAGTACGTC. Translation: CATRSGQGVEQYV.

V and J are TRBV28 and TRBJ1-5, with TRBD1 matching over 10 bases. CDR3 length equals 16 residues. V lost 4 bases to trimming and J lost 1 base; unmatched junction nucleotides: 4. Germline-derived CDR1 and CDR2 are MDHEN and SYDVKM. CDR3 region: CASSSLGQGSNQPQHF. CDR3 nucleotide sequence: TGTGCCAGCAGTTCGCTGGGACAGGGGAGCAATCAGCCCCAGCATTTT.

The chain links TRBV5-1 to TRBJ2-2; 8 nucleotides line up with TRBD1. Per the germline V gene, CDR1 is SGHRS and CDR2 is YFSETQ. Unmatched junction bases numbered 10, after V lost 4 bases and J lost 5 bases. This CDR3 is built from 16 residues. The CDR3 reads CASSPSGQAITGELFF. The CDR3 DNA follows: TGCGCCAGCAGCCCCTCGGGACAGGCGATTACCGGGGAGCTGTTTTTT.

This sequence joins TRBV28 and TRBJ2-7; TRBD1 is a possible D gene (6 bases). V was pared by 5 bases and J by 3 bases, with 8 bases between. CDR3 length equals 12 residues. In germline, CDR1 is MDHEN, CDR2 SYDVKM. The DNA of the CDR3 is TGTGCCAGCAGTACGGACAGCTACGAGCAGTACTTC. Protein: CASSTDSYEQYF.

This CDR3 is CASSSEDSIYNEQFF. The CDR3 nucleotides are TGTGCCAGCAGCTCTGAGGACAGTATCTACAATGAGCAGTTCTTC. The V and J genes are TRBV5-6 and TRBJ2-1; possibly TRBD1 for D (6 bases). Trimming stripped 3 bases from V and 3 bases from J, with 13 bases between. Germline CDR1 reads SGHDT; CDR2 reads YYEEEE. The CDR3 length is 15 residues.

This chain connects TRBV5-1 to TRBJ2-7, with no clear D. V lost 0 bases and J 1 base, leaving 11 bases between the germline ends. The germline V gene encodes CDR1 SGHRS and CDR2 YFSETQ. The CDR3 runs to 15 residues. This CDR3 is CASSLEAAASYEQYF. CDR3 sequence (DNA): TGCGCCAGCAGCTTGGAGGCGGCCGCATCCTACGAGCAGTACTTC. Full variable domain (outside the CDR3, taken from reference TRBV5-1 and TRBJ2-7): KAGVTQTPRYLIKTRGQQVTLSCSPISGHRSVSWYQQTPGQGLQFLFEYFSETQRNKGNFPGRFSGRQFSNSRSEMNVSTLELGDSALYLCASSLEAAASYEQYFGPGTRLTVT.

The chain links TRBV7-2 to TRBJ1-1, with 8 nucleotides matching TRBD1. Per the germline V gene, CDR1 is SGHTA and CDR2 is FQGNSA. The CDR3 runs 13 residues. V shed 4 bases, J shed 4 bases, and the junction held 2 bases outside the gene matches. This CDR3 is CASSYTGGTEAFF. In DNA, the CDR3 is TGTGCCAGCAGCTATACAGGGGGCACTGAAGCTTTCTTT.

CDR3 protein: CASSLGQVVSYGYTF. CDR3 coding DNA: TGTGCCAGCAGCTTGGGGCAGGTGGTCTCGTATGGCTACACCTTC. The rearrangement uses TRBV5-6 and TRBJ1-2; D remains unclear. CDR1 and CDR2 (germline): SGHDT, YYEEEE. V was clipped by 0 bases and J by 5 bases, with 14 bases between them. This CDR3 comprises 15 residues.

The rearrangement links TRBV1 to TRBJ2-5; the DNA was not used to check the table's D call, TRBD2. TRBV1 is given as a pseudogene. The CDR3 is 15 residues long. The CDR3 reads CTSSQSGGLMETQYF. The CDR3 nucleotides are TGCACCAGCAGCCAATCGGGGGGGCTAATGGAGACCCAGTACTTC.

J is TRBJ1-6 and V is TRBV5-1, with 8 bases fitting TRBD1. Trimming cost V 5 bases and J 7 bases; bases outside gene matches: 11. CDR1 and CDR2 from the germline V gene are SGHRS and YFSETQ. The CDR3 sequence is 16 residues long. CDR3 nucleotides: TGCGCCAGCAGGTATTCAGGGGGCGAAAGGAATTCACCCCTCCACTTT. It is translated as CASRYSGGERNSPLHF.

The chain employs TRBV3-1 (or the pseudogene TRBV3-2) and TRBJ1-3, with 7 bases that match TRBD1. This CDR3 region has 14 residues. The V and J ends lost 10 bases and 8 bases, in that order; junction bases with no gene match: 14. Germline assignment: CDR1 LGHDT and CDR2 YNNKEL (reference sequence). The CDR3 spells CATRDSHTWDTIYF. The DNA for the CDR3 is TGTGCCACGAGGGACAGCCATACTTGGGACACCATATATTTT.